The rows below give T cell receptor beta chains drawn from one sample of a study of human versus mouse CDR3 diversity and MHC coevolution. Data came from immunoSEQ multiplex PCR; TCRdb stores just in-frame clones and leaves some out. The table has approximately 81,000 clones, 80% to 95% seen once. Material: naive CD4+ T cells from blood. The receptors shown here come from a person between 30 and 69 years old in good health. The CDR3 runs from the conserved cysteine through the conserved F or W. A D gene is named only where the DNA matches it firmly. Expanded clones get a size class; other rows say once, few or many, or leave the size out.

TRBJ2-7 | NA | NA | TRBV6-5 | TGTGCCAGTTCCCGCGGGTCCTCCTACGAGCAGTACTTC | CASSRGSSYEQYF
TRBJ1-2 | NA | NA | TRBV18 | TGTGCCAGCTCGATGGCAGAGGGAAACTATGGCTACACCTTC | CASSMAEGNYGYTF
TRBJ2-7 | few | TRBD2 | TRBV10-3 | TGTGCCAGTAAAAACTTCCTCGGTAGCGGGAGTTCCGAGCAGTACTTC | CASKNFLGSGSSEQYF
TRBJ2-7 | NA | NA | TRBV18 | TGTGCCAGCTCACCACCGGTGGCAGGGGCGTCTGGCGAGCAGTACTTC | CASSPPVAGASGEQYF
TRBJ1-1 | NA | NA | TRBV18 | TGTGCCAGCTCACCATCGCAGGTCCAGGTTGGGACTGAAGCTTTCTTT | CASSPSQVQVGTEAFF
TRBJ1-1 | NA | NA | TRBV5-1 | TGCGCCAGCAGCTTGGTAGGAGGAGGCACTGAAGCTTTCTTT | CASSLVGGGTEAFF
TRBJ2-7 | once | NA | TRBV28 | TGTGCCAGCAGTTTATCAGGGACATTATCCTACGAGCAGTACTTC | CASSLSGTLSYEQYF
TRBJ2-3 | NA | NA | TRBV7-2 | TGTGCCAGCAGCTTAAATTCGTTAGCGTCAGATACGCAGTATTTT | CASSLNSLASDTQYF
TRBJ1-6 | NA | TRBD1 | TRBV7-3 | TGTGCCAGCAGCCCACAGGGGCAGGGTTCACCCCTCCACTTT | CASSPQGQGSPLHF
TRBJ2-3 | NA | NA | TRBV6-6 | TGTGCCAGCAGTTTGGCGGATAGCACAGATACGCAGTATTTT | CASSLADSTDTQYF
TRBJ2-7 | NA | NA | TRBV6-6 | TGTGCCAGCAGTTACCTTACCAATCTAGGGGCCTACGAGCAGTACTTC | CASSYLTNLGAYEQYF
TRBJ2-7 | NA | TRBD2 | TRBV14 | TGTGCCAGCAGCCGTCAGGGGCGCGTTAGCGGGAGGCCGACCTACGAGCAGTACTTC | CASSRQGRVSGRPTYEQYF
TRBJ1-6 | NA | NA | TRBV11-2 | TGTGCCAGCAGTTTGGGAGTTAATTCACCCCTCCACTTT | CASSLGVNSPLHF
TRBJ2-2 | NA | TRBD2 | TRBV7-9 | TGTGCCAGCAGCACTAGCGGGAGATCCGGGGAGCTGTTTTTT | CASSTSGRSGELFF
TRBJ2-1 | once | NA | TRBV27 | TGTGCCAGCAGTTTAAAAAGGGGGGGGTTTCCACGGGGTTACAATGAGCAGTTCTTC | CASSLKRGGFPRGYNEQFF
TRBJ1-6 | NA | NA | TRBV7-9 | TGTGCCAGCAGCTTAGAGGACAGACCGAATTCACCCCTCCACTTT | CASSLEDRPNSPLHF
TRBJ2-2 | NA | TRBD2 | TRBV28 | TGTGCCAGCAGTTTCCTACCTAGCGGGGGGTCTTCGAACACCGGGGAGCTGTTTTTT | CASSFLPSGGSSNTGELFF
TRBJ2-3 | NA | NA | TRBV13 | TGTGCCAGCAGCCCCCGGGGAATAGCTAGCACAGATACGCAGTATTTT | CASSPRGIASTDTQYF
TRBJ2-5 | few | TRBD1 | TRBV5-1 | TGCGCCAGCAGCTCGGGACAGGGTTTGGAGACCCAGTACTTC | CASSSGQGLETQYF
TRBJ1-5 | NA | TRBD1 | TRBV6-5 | TGTGCCAGCAGTGTCGGGACAGGGAGCAATCAGCCCCAGCATTTT | CASSVGTGSNQPQHF
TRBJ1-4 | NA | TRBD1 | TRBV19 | TGTGCCAGTAGTCGGGGACAGTCGAATAATGAAAAACTGTTTTTT | CASSRGQSNNEKLFF
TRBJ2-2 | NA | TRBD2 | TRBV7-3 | TGTGCCAGCAGCGGGGGGGCGAACACCGGGGAGCTGTTTTTT | CASSGGANTGELFF
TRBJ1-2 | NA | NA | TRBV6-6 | TGTGCCAGCAGTCCGACAGGCACGAGCTATGGCTACACCTTC | CASSPTGTSYGYTF
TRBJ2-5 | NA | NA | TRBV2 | TGTGCCAGCAGAGCGGGGACCCAGTACTTC | CASRAGTQYF
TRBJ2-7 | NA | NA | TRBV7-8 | TGTGCCAGCAGCTTACAGTCGAGGGAGCAGTACTTC | CASSLQSREQYF
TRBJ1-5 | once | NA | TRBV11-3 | TGTGCCAGCAGCTTAGAAAGGAACAGATTAAATCAGCCCCAGCATTTT | CASSLERNRLNQPQHF
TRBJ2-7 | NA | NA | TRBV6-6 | TGTGCCAGCAGTTACGGGCGTTCTGGGTCCTACGAGCAGTACTTC | CASSYGRSGSYEQYF
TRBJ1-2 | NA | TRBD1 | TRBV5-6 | TGTGCCAGCAGCCAGACAGGGCGCGATAACTATGGCTACACCTTC | CASSQTGRDNYGYTF
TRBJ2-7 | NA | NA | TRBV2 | TGTGCCAGCAGAGAGGCTGCCTCCTACGAGCAGTACTTC | CASREAASYEQYF
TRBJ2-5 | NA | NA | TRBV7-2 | TGTGCCAGCAGCTTAGATGGATCGGGCCAAGAGACCCAGTACTTC | CASSLDGSGQETQYF
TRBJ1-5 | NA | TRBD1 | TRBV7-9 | TGTGCCAGCAAGGGGGCTGATCAGCCCCAGCATTTT | CASKGADQPQHF